This T cell receptor (beta chain) is from a study of blood T cell repertoires in COVID-19. V lost 1 base to trimming and J lost 5 bases; unmatched junction nucleotides: 2. Germline loops: CDR1 SGHAT, CDR2 FQNNGV. The CDR3 sequence is 15 residues long. Clones were sequenced by immunoSEQ multiplex PCR, and TCRdb holds only the in-frame ones, with some missing. The sample holds around 220,000 clones, nearly 90% seen once. V is TRBV11-2 and J is TRBJ2-2; 9 nucleotides line up with TRBD1. The receptor was derived from a man aged 25-45 years who had been exposed to COVID-19. The specimen was PBMCs or T cells enriched from blood (not recorded which). CDR3 region: CASSLGTGVTGELFF. DNA for the CDR3: TGTGCCAGCAGCTTAGGGACAGGGGTAACCGGGGAGCTGTTTTTT.